This T cell receptor (beta chain) was obtained from a study of CD8 T cells in ankylosing spondylitis. Study results and caveats: What appeared characteristic of ankylosing spondylitis blood was a TCR beta motif of eight highly homologous variants.

Comment on this clonotype: Its specificity is not known.

TCR beta libraries were made by quantitative 5'-RACE with molecular barcodes. TCRdb re-derived calls from the 5' RACE reads in MiXCR, one entry per CDR3 protein. The sample lists 200,000 to 250,000 distinct CDR3 sequences, about 16% seen once, with roughly 43% in the top ten. Trimming shortened V by 10 bases and J by 0 bases, and 16 bases separated the two germline ends. CDR3 length equals 15 residues. Germline V gene sequence: CDR1 LNHDA, CDR2 SQIVND (reference sequence). Sequencing was done on a sample of blood, either unsorted or a sorted T cell fraction (not recorded which). This sequence originates from a male donor with ankylosing spondylitis. J is TRBJ1-5 and V is TRBV19; D remains unclear. CDR3 in amino acids: CATALTVYSNQPQHF. The CDR3 nucleotides are TGTGCCACCGCCCTGACGGTTTATAGCAATCAGCCCCAGCATTTT.